This TCR beta chain was sequenced in a study of T cells in Graves' hyperthyroidism and ophthalmopathy. Study outcomes and limitations: Blood samples included most of the expanded thyroid clonotypes exceeding 0.001.

There were TCR beta CDR3 regions amplified from RNA transcripts. The HTBI primer set drove a first-round RT-PCR of the TCR CDR3. TCRdb called the multiplex PCR reads again in MiXCR, with one record for every CDR3 protein. The data show 150,000 or so distinct CDR3 sequences, with 22% seen just once and about 70% held by the top ten. Criteria for exclusion of patients were uncontrolled infection, other autoimmune disease, pregnancy or lactation. Blood dates from first hyperthyroidism diagnosis, before any ophthalmopathy symptoms. V lost 3 bases and J 5 bases, leaving 8 bases between the germline ends. There are 13 residues in the CDR3. Regarding this clonotype: No antigen is known for it.

The specimen was blood. This receptor was obtained from a woman aged 50 to 60 with Graves' hyperthyroidism that later progressed to Graves' ophthalmopathy. The chain joins TRBV12-3 or TRBV12-4 to TRBJ2-1; TRBD2 is a possible D gene (5 bases). CDR3 bases: TGTGCCAGCAGTTTTGCTAGCAACAATGAGCAGTTCTTC. Residues: CASSFASNNEQFF.